The clone carrying this T cell receptor (beta chain) was seen at least ten times. What it binds is not known. Scientists made TCR beta libraries using quantitative 5'-RACE with molecular barcodes. TCRdb re-called the 5' RACE reads with MiXCR, one entry per CDR3 protein. This table holds hundreds of thousands of distinct CDR3 sequences, roughly 20% found once. This sample was included in a study of CD8 T cells in ankylosing spondylitis. Study-wide results and caveats: Seven to nine highly homologous variants formed a TCR beta motif that appeared characteristic of ankylosing spondylitis blood. Researchers report that disease-linked clones proved CD8+ and relatively rare in peripheral blood. The clones that were linked to disease were reported to be significantly enriched in matched synovial fluid samples from ankylosing spondylitis patients.

The germline CDR1 and CDR2 sequences are SGHRS and YFSETQ. The CDR3 sequence is 15 residues long. Trimming cost V 4 bases and J 6 bases, with 19 bases left between them. The rearrangement uses TRBV5-1 and TRBJ1-1; D may be TRBD1 (6 bases). The sequence came from a male donor with ankylosing spondylitis or in good health (not recorded which). The specimen was blood, either unsorted or a sorted T cell fraction (not recorded which). CDR3 DNA: TGCGCCAGCAGCCAAGGACAGCCGGAGCCCGCTGAAGCTTTCTTT. Translation: CASSQGQPEPAEAFF. Supplemented by reference TRBV5-1 and TRBJ1-1, the full variable domain reads KAGVTQTPRYLIKTRGQQVTLSCSPISGHRSVSWYQQTPGQGLQFLFEYFSETQRNKGNFPGRFSGRQFSNSRSEMNVSTLELGDSALYLCASSQGQPEPAEAFFGQGTRLTVV.